These 2 T cell receptor beta chains came from one sample sequenced in a study of CD4 T cells in relation to SARS-CoV-2 and coronaviruses. Assay used: immunoSEQ multiplex PCR; TCRdb lists only in-frame clones, some missing. The top ten clones hold 20% to 25% of a sample with tens of thousands of clones, about 79% of them seen once. The unexposed donors gave CD4+ T cells in 2011-2018, prior to COVID-19. CD4+ T cells were isolated from the cells after nine to eleven days of culture. The antigens for these receptors are not known. The specimen sequenced was CD4+ T cells from PBMCs, cultured in vitro. All receptors derive from a human donor in good health.

Details on this clone: One end of the junction is discordant with germline, which a read error may explain. The V and J genes are TRBV4-1 and TRBJ2-3; the D gene is possibly TRBD1 (5 bases). The CDR3 is 13 amino acids. From germline, CDR1 is MGHRA and CDR2 YSYEKL. The CDR3 DNA is TGCGCCAGCAGCCAACGCACATTACAGGAGATGGATTTT. It encodes CASSQRTLQEMDF.

With regard to this clone: Germline is not matched at one junction end, which may reflect a read error. This chain joins TRBV18 and TRBJ1-1; maybe TRBD1 (5 bases). The CDR3 loop spans 12 amino acids. Per germline, CDR1 KGHSH and CDR2 LQKENI. CDR3 in amino acids: CASSQPDTQAFF. The CDR3 DNA is TGTGCCAGCTCCCAACCGGACACTCAAGCTTTCTTT.